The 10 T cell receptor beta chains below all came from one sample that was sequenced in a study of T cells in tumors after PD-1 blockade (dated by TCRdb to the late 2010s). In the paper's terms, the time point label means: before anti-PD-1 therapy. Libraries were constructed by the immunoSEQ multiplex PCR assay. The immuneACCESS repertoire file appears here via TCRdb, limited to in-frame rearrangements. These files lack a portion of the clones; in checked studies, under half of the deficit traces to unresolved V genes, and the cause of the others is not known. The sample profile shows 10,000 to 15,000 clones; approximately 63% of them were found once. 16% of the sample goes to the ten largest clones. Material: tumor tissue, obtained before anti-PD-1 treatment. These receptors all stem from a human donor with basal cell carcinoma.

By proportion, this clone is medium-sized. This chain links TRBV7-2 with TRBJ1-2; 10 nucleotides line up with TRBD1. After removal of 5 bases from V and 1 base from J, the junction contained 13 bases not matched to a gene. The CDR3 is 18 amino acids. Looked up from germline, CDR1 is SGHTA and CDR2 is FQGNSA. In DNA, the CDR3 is TGTGCCAGCAGCCAGGCGACAGGGGGCGCGGGGAGTAACTATGGCTACACCTTC. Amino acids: CASSQATGGAGSNYGYTF.

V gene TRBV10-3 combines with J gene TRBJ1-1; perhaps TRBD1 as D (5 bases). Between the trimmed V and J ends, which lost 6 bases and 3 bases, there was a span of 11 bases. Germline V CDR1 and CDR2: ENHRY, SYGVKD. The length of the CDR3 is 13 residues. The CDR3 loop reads CAIRWTGDTEAFF. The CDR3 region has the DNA TGTGCCATCAGATGGACGGGGGACACTGAAGCTTTCTTT.

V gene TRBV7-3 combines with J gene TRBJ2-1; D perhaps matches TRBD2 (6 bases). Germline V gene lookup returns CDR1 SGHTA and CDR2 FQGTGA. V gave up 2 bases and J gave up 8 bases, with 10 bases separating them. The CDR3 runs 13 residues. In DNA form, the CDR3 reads TGTGCCAGCAGCTTAGGCGGGGTGTATGAGCAGTTCTTC. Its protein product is CASSLGGVYEQFF.

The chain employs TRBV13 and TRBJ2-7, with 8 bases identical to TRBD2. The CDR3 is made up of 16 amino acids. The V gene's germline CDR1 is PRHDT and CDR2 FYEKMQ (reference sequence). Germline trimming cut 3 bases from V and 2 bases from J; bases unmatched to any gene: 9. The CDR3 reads CASSFSLAANPYEQYF. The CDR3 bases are TGTGCCAGCAGCTTCTCACTAGCGGCCAACCCCTACGAGCAGTACTTC. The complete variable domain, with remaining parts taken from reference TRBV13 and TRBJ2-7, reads AAGVIQSPRHLIKEKRETATLKCYPIPRHDTVYWYQQGPGQDPQFLISFYEKMQSDKGSIPDRFSAQQFSDYHSELNMSSLELGDSALYFCASSFSLAANPYEQYFGPGTRLTVT.

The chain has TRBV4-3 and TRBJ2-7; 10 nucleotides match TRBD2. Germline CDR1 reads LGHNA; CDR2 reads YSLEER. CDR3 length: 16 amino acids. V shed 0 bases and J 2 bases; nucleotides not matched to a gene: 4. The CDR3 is CASSQELGTSAYEQYF. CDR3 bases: TGCGCCAGCAGCCAAGAGCTCGGGACTAGCGCCTACGAGCAGTACTTC.

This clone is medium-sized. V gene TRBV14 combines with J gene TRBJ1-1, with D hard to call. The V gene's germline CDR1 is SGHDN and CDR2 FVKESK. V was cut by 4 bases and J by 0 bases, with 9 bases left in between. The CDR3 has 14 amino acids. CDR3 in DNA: TGTGCCAGCAGCCTCGCGGGCATGAACACTGAAGCTTTCTTT. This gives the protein CASSLAGMNTEAFF. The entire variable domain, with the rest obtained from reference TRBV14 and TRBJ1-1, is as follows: EAGVTQFPSHSVIEKGQTVTLRCDPISGHDNLYWYRRVMGKEIKFLLHFVKESKQDESGMPNNRFLAERTGGTYSTLKVQPAELEDSGVYFCASSLAGMNTEAFFGQGTRLTVV.

As DNA, the CDR3 is TGTGCCAGCAGCAACTCCGGACGGAACTCTGGAAACACCATATATTTT. Translated, it gives CASSNSGRNSGNTIYF. The V and J genes are TRBV7-9 and TRBJ1-3; D not certain. Germline V lookup: CDR1 SEHNR, CDR2 FQNEAQ (reference sequence). Between the trimmed V and J ends, which lost 5 bases and 0 bases, there was a span of 14 bases. The CDR3 length is 16 residues.

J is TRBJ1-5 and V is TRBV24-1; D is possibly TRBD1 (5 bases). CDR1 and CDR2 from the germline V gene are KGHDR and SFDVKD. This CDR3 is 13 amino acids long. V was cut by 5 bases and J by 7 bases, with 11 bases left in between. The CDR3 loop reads CATSGSGRQPQHF. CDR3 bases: TGTGCCACCAGTGGGTCAGGGCGACAGCCCCAGCATTTT.

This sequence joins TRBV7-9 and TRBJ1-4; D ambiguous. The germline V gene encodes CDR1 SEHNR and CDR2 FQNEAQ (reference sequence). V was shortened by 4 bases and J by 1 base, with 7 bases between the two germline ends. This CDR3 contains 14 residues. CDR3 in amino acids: CASSWGGTNEKLFF. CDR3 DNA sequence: TGTGCCAGCAGCTGGGGAGGAACTAATGAAAAACTGTTTTTT.

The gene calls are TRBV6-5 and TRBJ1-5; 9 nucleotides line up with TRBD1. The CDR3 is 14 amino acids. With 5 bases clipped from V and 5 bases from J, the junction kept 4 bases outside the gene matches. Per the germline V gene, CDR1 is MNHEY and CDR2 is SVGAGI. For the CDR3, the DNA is TGTGCCAGCAGTCAACAGGGGGCCTATCAGCCCCAGCATTTT. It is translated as CASSQQGAYQPQHF.